These 13 T cell receptor beta chains originate from one sample sequenced in a study. TCRdb re-called the 5' RACE reads through MiXCR, storing one row per CDR3 protein. Of about 40,000 distinct CDR3 sequences in the sample, approximately 17% are singletons; the top ten hold about 3%. The sequenced sample was naive CD4+ T cells sorted from a lymph node. As for subset: naive CD4+ T cells, CD4+CD45RA+CD25-. These receptors all come from a female donor with breast cancer.

This clonotype was seen a handful of times. Here the CDR3 reads CASSTQGLAGYYEQYF. DNA of the CDR3: TGTGCCAGCAGTACCCAGGGACTAGCGGGCTACTACGAGCAGTACTTC. The chain links TRBV28 to TRBJ2-7; TRBD2 matches at 12 bases. The CDR3 is made up of 16 amino acids. In germline, CDR1 is MDHEN, CDR2 SYDVKM. The junction had 8 bases not matched to a gene; V was cut back by 5 bases and J by 3 bases.

By its share, this clonotype is medium-sized (0.01 to 0.1%). V usage is TRBV6-5 and J usage is TRBJ1-4; 8 nucleotides match TRBD1. V trimming: 6 bases; J trimming: 2 bases; junction bases outside the gene matches: 5. The germline V gene has CDR1 MNHEY and CDR2 SVGAGI. This CDR3 spans 15 amino acids. This CDR3 reads CASSTRTGTNEKLFF. The CDR3 nucleotides are TGTGCCAGCAGCACCCGGACAGGGACTAATGAAAAACTGTTTTTT.

This clonotype was observed a few times. The rearrangement joins TRBV20-1 to TRBJ2-5; the D is unclear. Trimming cost V 3 bases and J 8 bases, with 13 bases left between them. The CDR3 covers 12 residues. Germline loops: CDR1 DFQATT, CDR2 SNEGSKA (reference sequence). CDR3 amino acids: CSASMDQVTQYF. Written as DNA, the CDR3 is TGCAGTGCTAGTATGGACCAAGTAACCCAGTACTTC.

Concerning this clonotype: A much larger clonotype is one base distant, so this may be a read error. This rearrangement joins TRBV9 to TRBJ1-1; no firm D call. Germline CDR1 is SGDLS and CDR2 is YYNGEE. This CDR3 is built from 13 residues. The CDR3 DNA reads TGTGCCGGCAGCGTGGAGCGGTACACTGAAGCTTTCTTT. Protein product: CAGSVERYTEAFF. The whole variable domain, filled in from reference TRBV9 and TRBJ1-1, reads DSGVTQTPKHLITATGQRVTLRCSPRSGDLSVYWYQQSLDQGLQFLIQYYNGEERAKGNILERFSAQQFPDLHSELNLSSLELGDSALYFCAGSVERYTEAFFGQGTRLTVV.

The gene calls are TRBV11-2 and TRBJ2-7; TRBD2 aligns across 8 bases. The V gene's germline CDR1 is SGHAT and CDR2 FQNNGV. The CDR3 length is 14 residues. Trimming took 5 bases from V and 5 from J; bases not matched to a gene: 8. The CDR3 DNA follows: TGTGCCAGCAGCCCAAAAGGACTAGCCCACGAGCAGTACTTC. Its protein is CASSPKGLAHEQYF.

This clonotype was counted many times. The rearrangement links TRBV9 to TRBJ1-1; the D is unclear. The V end was cut by 6 bases, the J end by 4 bases, with 16 bases between. Germline V gives CDR1 SGDLS, CDR2 YYNGEE. The CDR3 has 14 amino acids. CDR3: CASTRVEIGTEAFF. The CDR3 region has the DNA TGTGCCAGCACCCGGGTGGAGATCGGCACTGAAGCTTTCTTT.

This clonotype appeared a few times. The chain is built from TRBV11-2 and TRBJ2-1; 7 nucleotides align to TRBD2. V was clipped by 5 bases and J by 6 bases; unmatched bases: 10. This CDR3 spans 15 amino acids. Germline values: CDR1 SGHAT, CDR2 FQNNGV. The CDR3 loop is CASSRIGTIGNEQFF. The CDR3 DNA is TGTGCCAGCAGCCGAATCGGGACTATTGGCAATGAGCAGTTCTTC. Drawing the rest from reference TRBV11-2 and TRBJ2-1, the complete variable domain is EAGVAQSPRYKIIEKRQSVAFWCNPISGHATLYWYQQILGQGPKLLIQFQNNGVVDDSQLPKDRFSAERLKGVDSTLKIQPAKLEDSAVYLCASSRIGTIGNEQFFGPGTRLTVL.

In this sample, this clonotype turned up many times. The chain uses TRBV4-3 and TRBJ2-3, with a weak D call TRBD1 (5 bases). The germline gives CDR1 LGHNA, CDR2 YSLEER. The CDR3 is 14 residues long. The V and J ends lost 1 base and 3 bases respectively, with 8 bases between them. In nucleotides, the CDR3 is TGCGCCAGCAGCCAAGGGGGCGGAACAGATACGCAGTATTTT. Translated, it gives CASSQGGGTDTQYF.

In this sample, this clonotype turned up once. Because the CDR3 is missing its conserved closing phenylalanine or tryptophan, this is likely a read error. The limits of the CDR3 on the DNA are not certain, so only TCRdb's listed CDR3 is given. V is TRBV7-2 and J is TRBJ2-1; the D call in the table, TRBD2, was not verified against the DNA. The germline gives CDR1 SGHTA, CDR2 FQGNSA. The CDR3 sequence runs 13 residues, both termini included. The CDR3 spells CASSSGEGTRGFL.

This clonotype was found a few times. The chain uses TRBV2 and TRBJ1-2; 7 bases are shared with TRBD1. V was clipped by 2 bases and J by 8 bases; unmatched bases: 8. Germline loops: CDR1 SNHLY, CDR2 FYNNEI. This CDR3 is built from 14 residues. CDR3 sequence reads: CASSEQGQTGGYTF. The CDR3 DNA is TGTGCCAGCAGTGAACAGGGACAGACTGGCGGCTACACCTTC.

V gene TRBV6-2 or TRBV6-3 combines with J gene TRBJ1-2; no clear D. Germline V lookup: CDR1 MNHEY, CDR2 SVGEGT. V was clipped by 10 bases and J by 4 bases, with 16 bases between them. This CDR3 contains 13 residues. The CDR3 nucleotides read TGTGCCATCAAAAAGGGAGGAACCTATGGCTACACCTTC. Translating gives CAIKKGGTYGYTF.

This clonotype has only a few counts. The gene calls are TRBV9 and TRBJ2-5; TRBD1 aligns across 8 bases. Trimming removed 2 bases from V and 4 bases from J; junction bases left unmatched: 1. Germline V gene data show CDR1 as SGDLS and CDR2 as YYNGEE. This CDR3 has 13 amino acids. CDR3 region: CASSVRGPETQYF. The CDR3 DNA reads as TGTGCCAGCAGCGTCAGGGGGCCAGAGACCCAGTACTTC.

This clonotype was counted between two and nine times. V gene TRBV5-1 combines with J gene TRBJ2-1, with D perhaps TRBD1 (5 bases). The CDR3 runs 11 residues. The V end was cut by 7 bases, the J end by 4 bases, with 6 bases between. Germline loops: CDR1 SGHRS, CDR2 YFSETQ. This chain's CDR3 is CASQGYNEQFF. The CDR3 DNA reads as TGCGCCAGCCAGGGTTACAATGAGCAGTTCTTC.